A single sample gave rise to the 25 T cell receptor beta chains below, sequenced in a study of cytomegalovirus exposure and HLA in healthy donors. This PCR relied on a set of 60 Vbeta primers and 13 Jbeta primers. Generated by immunoSEQ multiplex PCR, the TCRdb table keeps only in-frame clones and is missing some. This table holds just over 85,000 clones, 76% found once. Material for sequencing was PBMCs. The origin of the receptors is a man aged 35 to 55 in good health and CMV-seronegative.

The genes are TRBV21-1 and TRBJ2-7; TRBD2, the table's D call, lacks a check against the DNA. TRBV21-1 is recorded as a pseudogene. The length of the CDR3 is 18 residues. The CDR3 protein is CASSKGVSSGVLSYEQYF. For the CDR3, the DNA is TGTGCCAGCAGCAAAGGAGTTTCTAGCGGGGTCCTCTCCTACGAGCAGTACTTC.

The DNA for the CDR3 is TGTGCCAGCAGTGAAGGATGGGGCCATGAGCAGTTCTTC. Translation gives CASSEGWGHEQFF. The chain joins TRBV6-1 to TRBJ2-1; possible D gene TRBD1, 5 bases. V was clipped by 1 base and J by 8 bases, with 9 bases between them. The CDR3 is made up of 13 amino acids. Germline V gene lookup returns CDR1 MNHNS and CDR2 SASEGT.

The rearrangement joins TRBV18 to TRBJ2-7, with 7 bases identical to TRBD1. This CDR3 has 15 residues. Germline CDR1 and CDR2: KGHSH and LQKENI. The trim removed 3 bases at V and 2 bases at J, leaving 7 bases unmatched. CDR3 sequence reads: CASSPQPDRTYEQYF. The CDR3 DNA is TGTGCCAGCTCACCTCAGCCGGACAGGACCTACGAGCAGTACTTC.

This clone was counted once. DNA for the CDR3: TGTGCCAGCAGTCCCTGGGGGACGGGGGGCGGGGAGACCCAGTACTTC. Residues: CASSPWGTGGGETQYF. The rearrangement links TRBV6-6 to TRBJ2-5; D may be TRBD2 (7 bases). There are 16 residues in the CDR3. Germline V gene lookup returns CDR1 MNHNY and CDR2 SVGAGI (reference sequence). Trimming pared 5 bases from V and 5 bases from J, leaving 21 bases between.

The V call is TRBV5-8, the J call TRBJ2-1; 7 bases line up with TRBD1. Germline V gene sequence: CDR1 SGHTS, CDR2 YDEGEE. V lost 2 bases to trimming and J lost 5 bases; unmatched junction nucleotides: 4. CDR3 size: 14 residues. The CDR3 bases are TGTGCCAGCAGCTTCGGGACAGACAACAATGAGCAGTTCTTC. This codes for CASSFGTDNNEQFF.

This rearrangement joins TRBV27 to TRBJ1-5; tentative D call: TRBD1 (5 bases). The CDR3 contains 16 residues. Germline CDR1 MNHEY, CDR2 SMNVEV (reference sequence). V lost 0 bases and J lost 3, with 12 bases in between. The CDR3 bases are TGTGCCAGCAGTTTATCGGGGGGTCCTCCCAATCAGCCCCAGCATTTT. Protein sequence: CASSLSGGPPNQPQHF.

The genes are TRBV7-2 and TRBJ2-5, with 14 positions matching TRBD2. Germline CDR1 and CDR2: SGHTA and FQGNSA. There are 17 residues in the CDR3. V dropped 3 bases and J dropped 0; count of bases not matched to a gene: 3. Here the CDR3 DNA reads TGTGCCAGCAGCTTCCCGACTAGCGGGGGGGACCAAGAGACCCAGTACTTC. Its protein product is CASSFPTSGGDQETQYF.

This clone was seen more than once but under ten times. This rearrangement joins TRBV6-5 to TRBJ1-1, with TRBD1 identical over 8 bases. Germline V gene lookup returns CDR1 MNHEY and CDR2 SVGAGI. CDR3 size: 13 residues. V lost 4 bases and J lost 4; bases outside the gene matches: 2. CDR3: CASSSDRVTEAFF. CDR3 nucleotides: TGTGCCAGCAGTTCGGACAGGGTCACTGAAGCTTTCTTT.

This chain joins TRBV5-4 and TRBJ2-5, with unresolved D. V gave up 4 bases and J gave up 2 bases, with 15 bases separating them. CDR1 is SGHNT and CDR2 is YYREEE in the germline V gene (reference sequence). The CDR3 loop spans 15 amino acids. The CDR3 sequence: CASSPPHWSQETQYF. The CDR3 bases are TGTGCCAGCAGCCCTCCCCACTGGTCTCAAGAGACCCAGTACTTC. Based on the CDR3 plus reference TRBV5-4 and TRBJ2-5, the full variable domain is ETGVTQSPTHLIKTRGQQVTLRCSSQSGHNTVSWYQQALGQGPQFIFQYYREEENGRGNFPPRFSGLQFPNYSSELNVNALELDDSALYLCASSPPHWSQETQYFGPGTRLLVL.

V usage is TRBV5-1 and J usage is TRBJ2-5; 8 bases are shared with TRBD2. The last part of the DNA fits TRBJ2-7 better; the J call may be wrong. The CDR3 runs 15 residues. CDR1 SGHRS and CDR2 YFSETQ come from the germline V gene. The CDR3 nucleotides are TGCGCCAGCAGCTTGGTAGCGGGGCCTACCTACGAGCAGTACTTC. Translated: CASSLVAGPTYEQYF.

The chain employs TRBV20-1 and TRBJ2-1; D is possibly TRBD1 (5 bases). Germline V gene sequence: CDR1 DFQATT, CDR2 SNEGSKA (reference sequence). Trimming took 3 bases from V and 7 from J, leaving 7 bases between them. CDR3 length equals 11 residues. CDR3 residues: CSARRQNEQFF. CDR3 nucleotides: TGCAGTGCTAGGAGACAGAATGAGCAGTTCTTC.

The chain joins TRBV19 to TRBJ2-2; perhaps TRBD1 as D (6 bases). CDR3 length equals 19 residues. Per germline, CDR1 LNHDA and CDR2 SQIVND (reference sequence). V lost 6 bases to trimming and J lost 3 bases, with 26 bases between them. CDR3 nucleotides: TGTGCCAGTAGCCCTGAGGCGTTAGGGCAGGGGCAGGACACCGGGGAGCTGTTTTTT. Residues: CASSPEALGQGQDTGELFF. The full variable domain, its missing parts supplied by reference TRBV19 and TRBJ2-2, is DGGITQSPKYLFRKEGQNVTLSCEQNLNHDAMYWYRQDPGQGLRLIYYSQIVNDFQKGDIAEGYSVSREKKESFPLTVTSAQKNPTAFYLCASSPEALGQGQDTGELFFGEGSRLTVL.

The chain is built from TRBV6-5 and TRBJ1-1; D is ambiguous. The CDR3 is made up of 12 amino acids. Germline values: CDR1 MNHEY, CDR2 SVGAGI. V lost 7 bases and J lost 3, with 9 bases in between. The CDR3 region has the DNA TGTGCCAGCATGAGGGAGGACACTGAAGCTTTCTTT. Protein sequence: CASMREDTEAFF.

V gene TRBV27 combines with J gene TRBJ1-2, with D hard to call. Trimming removed 10 bases at V and 6 bases at J, with 18 bases between. Germline lookup yields CDR1 MNHEY and CDR2 SMNVEV (reference sequence). This CDR3 is built from 13 residues. CDR3 region: CATRPGGSNGYTF. The CDR3, as DNA: TGTGCCACCCGTCCGGGAGGATCGAATGGCTACACCTTC.

The J gene is TRBJ2-1, the V gene TRBV9; D not certain. The CDR3 totals 13 residues. Germline CDR1 and CDR2: SGDLS and YYNGEE. Trimming pared 1 base from V and 4 bases from J, leaving 6 bases between. CDR3 loop: CASSVIDYNEQFF. The CDR3 nucleotides are TGTGCCAGCAGCGTAATAGATTACAATGAGCAGTTCTTC.

The sample holds one count of this clone. This chain links TRBV11-2 with TRBJ1-6; 8 bases fit TRBD1. The CDR3 loop spans 17 amino acids. The ends lost 1 base at V and 2 bases at J; junction bases unmatched: 4. Germline lookup yields CDR1 SGHAT and CDR2 FQNNGV. CDR3 DNA: TGTGCCAGCAGCTTAGGGACAGGGCGCGCCTATAATTCACCCCTCCACTTT. Translation: CASSLGTGRAYNSPLHF.

The J gene is TRBJ2-2, the V gene TRBV5-1, with TRBD1 identical over 10 bases. Looked up from germline, CDR1 is SGHRS and CDR2 is YFSETQ. With V trimmed by 2 bases and J by 5 bases, 3 bases remained unmatched. The CDR3 length is 15 residues. The CDR3 protein is CASSFGTGVTGELFF. The CDR3 nucleotides read TGCGCCAGCAGCTTTGGGACAGGGGTTACCGGGGAGCTGTTTTTT.

The chain couples TRBV27 to TRBJ1-2, with 7 bases matching TRBD1. V shed 2 bases, J shed 3 bases, and the junction held 9 bases outside the gene matches. CDR3 length equals 16 residues. Germline V lookup: CDR1 MNHEY, CDR2 SMNVEV (reference sequence). CDR3 DNA sequence: TGTGCCAGCAGTTTAGCCGGGACAGAAAGTTACTATGGCTACACCTTC. It translates to CASSLAGTESYYGYTF.

V usage is TRBV6-5 and J usage is TRBJ1-2; 9 nucleotides match TRBD1. This CDR3 spans 13 amino acids. Germline V gives CDR1 MNHEY, CDR2 SVGAGI. Trimming took 6 bases from V and 8 from J; bases not matched to a gene: 7. The CDR3 protein is CASSSTGGLGYTF. The CDR3 nucleotides are TGTGCCAGCAGCTCAACAGGGGGCTTAGGCTACACCTTC.

This clone turned up a few times. This rearrangement joins TRBV7-9 to TRBJ2-2, with D perhaps matching TRBD2 (6 bases). Germline assignment: CDR1 SEHNR and CDR2 FQNEAQ (reference sequence). This CDR3 spans 14 amino acids. V gave up 5 bases and J gave up 9 bases, with 16 bases separating them. The CDR3 loop is CASSRFGLARELFF. The CDR3 bases are TGTGCCAGCAGCCGCTTTGGGCTAGCGAGGGAGCTGTTTTTT.

The chain uses TRBV9 and TRBJ1-1; D is perhaps TRBD1 (6 bases). Looked up from germline, CDR1 is SGDLS and CDR2 is YYNGEE. The CDR3 covers 15 residues. V was clipped by 0 bases and J by 0 bases, with 9 bases between them. The chain's CDR3 is CASSVDGDMNTEAFF. The CDR3 DNA reads TGTGCCAGCAGCGTAGATGGGGACATGAACACTGAAGCTTTCTTT.

This clone was found once. The V call is TRBV7-9, the J call TRBJ1-2, with D perhaps matching TRBD1 (5 bases). The CDR3 is 15 residues long. Trimming took off 6 bases at V and 4 bases at J, with 18 bases between the two ends. Germline V gene sequence: CDR1 SEHNR, CDR2 FQNEAQ (reference sequence). The CDR3 protein is CASRGSGGGAYGYTF. DNA of the CDR3: TGTGCCAGCAGGGGATCGGGGGGAGGCGCCTATGGCTACACCTTC.

Note on this clone: A read error may produce the germline difference seen at one junction end. The chain recombines TRBV7-9 with TRBJ1-4; D not resolved. There are 14 residues in the CDR3. Germline lookup yields CDR1 SEHNR and CDR2 FQNEAQ (reference sequence). In DNA form, the CDR3 reads TGTTCCAGCAGCCCGGAGCTACGTCGTGAAAAACTGTTTTTT. Translation gives CSSSPELRREKLFF. The full variable domain, in which reference TRBV7-9 and TRBJ1-4 provide the parts outside the CDR3, is DTGVSQNPRHKITKRGQNVTFRCDPISEHNRLYWYRQTLGQGPEFLTYFQNEAQLEKSRLLSDRFSAERPKGSFSTLEIQRTEQGDSAMYLCSSSPELRREKLFFGSGTQLSVL.

The genes are TRBV5-6 and TRBJ1-2; TRBD1 agrees at 10 bases. The CDR3 has 13 residues. With 2 bases clipped from V and 8 bases from J, the junction kept 3 bases outside the gene matches. CDR1 and CDR2 (germline): SGHDT, YYEEEE. Here the CDR3 reads CASSLGTGDGYTF. CDR3 nucleotides: TGTGCCAGCAGCTTAGGGACAGGGGACGGCTACACCTTC.

This clone was found once. The chain carries TRBV9 and TRBJ1-5; 8 bases align to TRBD1. The V gene end was trimmed by 0 bases and the J gene end by 1 base; junction bases not matched to a gene: 6. The CDR3 extends over 17 amino acids. Germline V gives CDR1 SGDLS, CDR2 YYNGEE. CDR3 sequence reads: CASSVAKTGESNQPQHF. DNA of the CDR3: TGTGCCAGCAGCGTAGCTAAGACAGGGGAAAGCAATCAGCCCCAGCATTTT.